Listed here are 14 T cell receptor beta chains from one sample, sequenced in a study of blood T cells in healthy people across ages. With a J-beta primer mix and a sample-barcoded 5' primer, a second PCR ran about 6 to 11 cycles. TCRdb re-analysed the 5' RACE reads in MiXCR, keeping a single row per CDR3 protein. The table records about 670,000 distinct CDR3 sequences, roughly 41% of them present only once. Sequenced: blood. These receptors all stem from a man at least 80 years old in good health.

The chain joins TRBV7-3 to TRBJ2-3; TRBD2 agrees at 12 bases. Germline V gene lookup returns CDR1 SGHTA and CDR2 FQGTGA. The V segment lost 1 base and the J segment 4 bases; nucleotides outside the gene matches: 6. CDR3 size: 17 residues. CDR3 sequence (DNA): TGTGCCAGCAGCTTAAGGGCTAGCGGGAGGGGACCAGATACGCAGTATTTT. Amino acid sequence: CASSLRASGRGPDTQYF.

V usage is TRBV20-1 and J usage is TRBJ1-2, with D unclear. Germline loops: CDR1 DFQATT, CDR2 SNEGSKA (reference sequence). CDR3 length: 13 amino acids. CDR3 in DNA: TGCACCGCTAGGCCCTTGGCCGCCGGGGGCTACACCTTC. Translating gives CTARPLAAGGYTF.

The chain employs TRBV7-2 and TRBJ2-6; D might be TRBD1 or TRBD2, each matching 7 bases. The CDR3 is 16 residues long. Trimming removed 5 bases at V and 2 bases at J, with 13 bases between. CDR1 SGHTA and CDR2 FQGNSA come from the germline V gene. Here the CDR3 DNA reads TGTGCCAGCAGCACGCAGGGGGGGGCTGGGGCCAACGTCCTGACTTTC. This sequence encodes CASSTQGGAGANVLTF.

The chain recombines TRBV5-1 with TRBJ2-7; possibly TRBD1 or TRBD2 for D (5 bases each). Deletions cut 2 bases from V and 3 bases from J, with 15 bases between. The CDR3 extends over 15 amino acids. Germline assignment: CDR1 SGHRS and CDR2 YFSETQ. In DNA form, the CDR3 reads TGCGCCAGCAGCTTATCCGGGACGAAAGGCTACGAGCAGTACTTC. Protein product: CASSLSGTKGYEQYF.

This clonotype appeared a single time. This chain connects TRBV29-1 to TRBJ1-6, with D hard to call. CDR1 is SQVTM, CDR2 ANQGSEA, per germline. Trimming cost V 4 bases and J 8 bases, with 9 bases left between them. The CDR3 runs to 12 residues. The CDR3 loop reads CSVVDGDSPLHF. CDR3 bases: TGCAGCGTTGTGGACGGAGATTCACCCCTCCACTTT.

For this clonotype: The junction differs from germline at one of its ends, possibly a read error. The V and J genes are TRBV20-1 and TRBJ2-5; 8 nucleotides match TRBD1. Germline loops: CDR1 DFQATT, CDR2 SNEGSKA (reference sequence). The CDR3 totals 15 residues. In DNA form, the CDR3 reads TGCAGTGCTAGAGAGACGACAGGGGTCAAAGAAACCCAGTACTTC. It codes for CSARETTGVKETQYF.

The V and J genes are TRBV20-1 and TRBJ2-7, with unresolved D. V was pared by 0 bases and J by 1 base, with 4 bases between. Germline loops: CDR1 DFQATT, CDR2 SNEGSKA (reference sequence). The CDR3 totals 12 residues. The CDR3 here is CSARDRSYEQYF. For the CDR3, the DNA is TGCAGTGCTAGAGACAGGTCCTACGAGCAGTACTTC.

The chain joins TRBV6-1 to TRBJ2-2; TRBD1 is a possible D gene (6 bases). Trimming stripped 2 bases from V and 4 bases from J, with 14 bases between. This CDR3 spans 16 amino acids. Germline lookup yields CDR1 MNHNS and CDR2 SASEGT. The CDR3, as DNA: TGTGCCAGCAGTGAATCGGGCAGGGGATCCACCGGGGAGCTGTTTTTT. It is translated as CASSESGRGSTGELFF.

V usage is TRBV6-2 or TRBV6-3 and J usage is TRBJ2-5; 8 bases map to TRBD1. TRBJ2-7 explains the end of the DNA better; the J call may be wrong. Per germline, CDR1 MNHEY and CDR2 SVGEGT. The CDR3 covers 14 residues. CDR3 protein: CASSRGQERSEQYF. In DNA form, the CDR3 reads TGTGCCAGCAGTAGGGGACAGGAGCGATCCGAGCAGTACTTC.

In this sample, this clonotype turned up once. This chain joins TRBV5-6 and TRBJ2-6; 9 positions agree with TRBD1. The CDR3 loop spans 21 amino acids. V shed 1 base, J shed 0 bases, and the junction held 14 bases outside the gene matches. Germline lookup yields CDR1 SGHDT and CDR2 YYEEEE. The CDR3 region has the DNA TGTGCCAGCAGCTTGTTACGGACAGGGGCCAAGAGGGACTCTGGGGCCAACGTCCTGACTTTC. Translated: CASSLLRTGAKRDSGANVLTF.

The chain carries TRBV10-3 and TRBJ2-5; 14 bases agree with TRBD2. The CDR3 spans 17 residues. Germline V CDR1 and CDR2: ENHRY, SYGVKD. Trimming removed 5 bases from V and 5 bases from J; junction bases left unmatched: 10. In DNA form, the CDR3 reads TGTGCCATCAGTCCGACTAGCGGGGGGGCCTTTGGGGAGACCCAGTACTTC. This gives the protein CAISPTSGGAFGETQYF.

This rearrangement joins TRBV24-1 to TRBJ2-5, with D perhaps matching TRBD1 (5 bases). V was shortened by 2 bases and J by 1 base, with 10 bases between the two germline ends. The CDR3 totals 15 residues. Germline loops: CDR1 KGHDR, CDR2 SFDVKD. CDR3 sequence reads: CATSDSRTSQETQYF. The CDR3, as DNA: TGTGCCACCAGTGATTCGAGGACAAGCCAAGAGACCCAGTACTTC.

With regard to this clonotype: A much larger clone lies a single base off, so this may be a read error. This rearrangement joins TRBV29-1 to TRBJ2-7; TRBD1 or TRBD2 may be the D gene (7 bases each). The CDR3 has 14 amino acids. In germline, CDR1 is SQVTM, CDR2 ANQGSEA. Trimming removed 6 bases from V and 7 bases from J, with 22 bases in between. The CDR3 bases are TGCAGCGTCCAGGGGAGGGGGCCCTACAATGAGCAGTACTTC. Residues: CSVQGRGPYNEQYF.

The CDR3: CASSQLGNTEAFF. CDR3 DNA: TGTGCCAGCAGCCAACTGGGGAACACTGAAGCTTTCTTT. The J gene is TRBJ1-1, the V gene TRBV14; D remains ambiguous. Germline CDR1 is SGHDN and CDR2 is FVKESK. CDR3 length: 13 residues. The germline V and J ends were trimmed by 2 bases and 1 base, with 5 bases remaining between them.